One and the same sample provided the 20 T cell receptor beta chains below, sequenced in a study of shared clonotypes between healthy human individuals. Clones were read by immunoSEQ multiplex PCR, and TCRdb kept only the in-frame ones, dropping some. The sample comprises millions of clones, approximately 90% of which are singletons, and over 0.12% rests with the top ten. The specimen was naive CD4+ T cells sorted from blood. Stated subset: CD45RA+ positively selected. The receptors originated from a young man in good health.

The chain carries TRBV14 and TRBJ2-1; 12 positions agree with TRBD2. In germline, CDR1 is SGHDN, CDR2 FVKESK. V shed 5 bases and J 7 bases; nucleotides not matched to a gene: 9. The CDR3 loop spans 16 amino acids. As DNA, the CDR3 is TGTGCCAGCAGCTCACAACTAGCGGGAGGAGGTAATGAGCAGTTCTTC. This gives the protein CASSSQLAGGGNEQFF.

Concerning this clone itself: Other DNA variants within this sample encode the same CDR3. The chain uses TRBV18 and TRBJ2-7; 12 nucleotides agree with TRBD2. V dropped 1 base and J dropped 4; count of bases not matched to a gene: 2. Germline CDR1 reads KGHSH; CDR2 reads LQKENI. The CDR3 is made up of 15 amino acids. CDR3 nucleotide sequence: TGTGCCAGCTCACCACGGACTAGCGGGACATACGAGCAGTACTTC. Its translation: CASSPRTSGTYEQYF.

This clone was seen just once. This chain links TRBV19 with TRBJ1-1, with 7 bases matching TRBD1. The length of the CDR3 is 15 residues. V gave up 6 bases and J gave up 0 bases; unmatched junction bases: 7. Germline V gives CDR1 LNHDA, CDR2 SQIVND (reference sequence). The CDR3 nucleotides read TGTGCCAGTAGGGCCTCGGGACAGCTGAACACTGAAGCTTTCTTT. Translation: CASRASGQLNTEAFF.

CDR3 nucleotide sequence: TGTGCCACCAGCAGAGACCTAGCGGGAGGGACTAGCACAGATACGCAGTATTTT. Translating it yields CATSRDLAGGTSTDTQYF. The chain combines TRBV15 with TRBJ2-3; 12 nucleotides match TRBD2. V was pared by 0 bases and J by 0 bases, with 4 bases of the junction left unmatched. The CDR3 spans 18 residues. Germline V gene lookup returns CDR1 LNHNV and CDR2 YYDKDF (reference sequence).

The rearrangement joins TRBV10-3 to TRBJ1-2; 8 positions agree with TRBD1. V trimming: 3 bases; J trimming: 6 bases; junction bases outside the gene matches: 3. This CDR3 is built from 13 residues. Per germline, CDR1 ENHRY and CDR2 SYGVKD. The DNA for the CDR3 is TGTGCCATCAGTGATTCAGGGGGCCATGGCTACACCTTC. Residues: CAISDSGGHGYTF.

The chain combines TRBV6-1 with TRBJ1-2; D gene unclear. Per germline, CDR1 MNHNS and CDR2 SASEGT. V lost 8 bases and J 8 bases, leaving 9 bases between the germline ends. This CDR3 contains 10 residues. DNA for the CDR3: TGTGCCAGCCTTTCATTAGGCTACACCTTC. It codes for CASLSLGYTF.

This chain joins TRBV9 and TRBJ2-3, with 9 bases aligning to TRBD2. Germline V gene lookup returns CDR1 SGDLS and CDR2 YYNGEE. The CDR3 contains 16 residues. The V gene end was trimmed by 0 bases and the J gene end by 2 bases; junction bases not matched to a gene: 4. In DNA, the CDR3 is TGTGCCAGCAGCGTAGTGGCTAGCGGGGTCACAGATACGCAGTATTTT. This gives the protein CASSVVASGVTDTQYF. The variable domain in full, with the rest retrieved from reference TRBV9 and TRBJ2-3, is DSGVTQTPKHLITATGQRVTLRCSPRSGDLSVYWYQQSLDQGLQFLIQYYNGEERAKGNILERFSAQQFPDLHSELNLSSLELGDSALYFCASSVVASGVTDTQYFGPGTRLTVL.

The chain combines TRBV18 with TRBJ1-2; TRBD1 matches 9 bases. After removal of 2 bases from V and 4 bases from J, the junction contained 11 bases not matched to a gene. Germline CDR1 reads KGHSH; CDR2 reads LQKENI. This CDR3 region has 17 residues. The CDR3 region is CASSPTSGGTGTYGYTF. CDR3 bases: TGTGCCAGCTCACCAACGTCAGGCGGGACAGGGACCTATGGCTACACCTTC.

In nucleotides, the CDR3 is TGTGCCAGCTCACCACGAGGTCTAGCGGGAGAGCAGCAGTACTTC. Translating gives CASSPRGLAGEQQYF. V usage is TRBV18 and J usage is TRBJ2-7; 10 bases match TRBD2. Germline loops: CDR1 KGHSH, CDR2 LQKENI. With V trimmed by 1 base and J by 8 bases, 8 bases remained unmatched. This CDR3 spans 15 amino acids.

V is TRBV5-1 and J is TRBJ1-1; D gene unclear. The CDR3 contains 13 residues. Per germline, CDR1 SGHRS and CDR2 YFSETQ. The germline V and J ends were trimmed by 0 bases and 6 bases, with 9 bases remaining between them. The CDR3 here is CASSLASAAEAFF. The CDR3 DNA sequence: TGCGCCAGCAGCTTGGCCTCAGCGGCTGAAGCTTTCTTT.

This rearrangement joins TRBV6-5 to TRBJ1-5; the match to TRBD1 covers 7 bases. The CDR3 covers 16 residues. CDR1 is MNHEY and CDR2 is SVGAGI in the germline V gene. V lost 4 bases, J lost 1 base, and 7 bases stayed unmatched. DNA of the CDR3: TGTGCCAGCAGTTCCACTGGGACAGAAAGCAATCAGCCCCAGCATTTT. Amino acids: CASSSTGTESNQPQHF.

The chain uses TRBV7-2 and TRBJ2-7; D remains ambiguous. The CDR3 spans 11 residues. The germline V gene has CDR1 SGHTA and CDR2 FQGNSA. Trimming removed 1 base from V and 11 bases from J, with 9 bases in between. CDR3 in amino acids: CASSLGLPKYF. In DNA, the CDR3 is TGTGCCAGCAGCTTAGGTCTTCCAAAGTACTTC.

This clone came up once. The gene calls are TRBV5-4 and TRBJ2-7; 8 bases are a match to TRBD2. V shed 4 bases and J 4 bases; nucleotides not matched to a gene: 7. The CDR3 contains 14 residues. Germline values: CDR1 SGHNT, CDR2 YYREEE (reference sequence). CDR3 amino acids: CASSPAGGRYEQYF. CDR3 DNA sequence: TGTGCCAGCAGCCCAGCCGGCGGGAGGTACGAGCAGTACTTC.

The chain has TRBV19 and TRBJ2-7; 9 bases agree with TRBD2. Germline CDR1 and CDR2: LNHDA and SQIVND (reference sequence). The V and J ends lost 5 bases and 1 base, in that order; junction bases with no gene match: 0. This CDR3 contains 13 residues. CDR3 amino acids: CASSAGGSYEQYF. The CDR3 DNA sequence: TGTGCCAGTAGTGCGGGGGGGTCCTACGAGCAGTACTTC.

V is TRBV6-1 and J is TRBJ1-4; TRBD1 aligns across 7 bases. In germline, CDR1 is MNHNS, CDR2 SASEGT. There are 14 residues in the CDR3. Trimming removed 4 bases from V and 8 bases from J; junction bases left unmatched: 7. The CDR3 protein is CASSGDSLGEKLFF. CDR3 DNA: TGTGCCAGCAGTGGGGACAGCCTCGGGGAAAAACTGTTTTTT.

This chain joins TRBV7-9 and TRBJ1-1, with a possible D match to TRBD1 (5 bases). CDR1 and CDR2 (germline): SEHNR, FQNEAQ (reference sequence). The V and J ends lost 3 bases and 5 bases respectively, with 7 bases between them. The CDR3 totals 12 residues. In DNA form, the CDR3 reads TGTGCCAGCAGCTTCGACAGAACTGAAGCTTTCTTT. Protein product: CASSFDRTEAFF.

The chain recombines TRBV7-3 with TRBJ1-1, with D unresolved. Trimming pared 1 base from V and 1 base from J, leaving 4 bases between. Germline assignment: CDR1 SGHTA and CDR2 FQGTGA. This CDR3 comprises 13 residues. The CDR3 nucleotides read TGTGCCAGCAGCTTAATCCGGAACACTGAAGCTTTCTTT. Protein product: CASSLIRNTEAFF.

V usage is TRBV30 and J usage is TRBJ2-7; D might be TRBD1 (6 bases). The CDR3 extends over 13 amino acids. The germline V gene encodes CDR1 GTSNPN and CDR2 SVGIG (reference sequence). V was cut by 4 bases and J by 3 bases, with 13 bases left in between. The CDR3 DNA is TGTGCCTGGAACCGAGGACAGTACTACGAGCAGTACTTC. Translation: CAWNRGQYYEQYF.

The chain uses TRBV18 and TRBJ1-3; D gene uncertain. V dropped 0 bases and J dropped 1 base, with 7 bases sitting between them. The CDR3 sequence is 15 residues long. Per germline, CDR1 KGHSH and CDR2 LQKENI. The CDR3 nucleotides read TGTGCCAGCTCACCACCTCACAGATCTGGAAACACCATATATTTT. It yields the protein CASSPPHRSGNTIYF.

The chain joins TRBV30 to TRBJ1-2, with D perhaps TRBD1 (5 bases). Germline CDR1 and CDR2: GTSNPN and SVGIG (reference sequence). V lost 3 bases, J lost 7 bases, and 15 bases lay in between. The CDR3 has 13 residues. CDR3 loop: CAWSPDTKLGYTF. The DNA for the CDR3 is TGTGCCTGGAGCCCGGACACCAAGCTTGGCTACACCTTC.